A selection of T cell receptor beta chains follows, all from one sample in a study of shared clonotypes between healthy human individuals. Repertoires were generated with immunoSEQ multiplex PCR, while TCRdb's copy carries only in-frame clones and drops some. This sample has 2 million to 3 million clones, with 93% found just once. Sample: naive CD4+ T cells from PBMCs. The receptors were sampled from a man between 18 and 29 years old in good health. Some clones in this sample may be carry-over from other donors' samples. CDR3s leave out the opening cysteine and the closing phenylalanine or tryptophan. Each record gives: V gene, D gene, CDR3 length, CDR3 protein. A D gene is named only where the DNA matches it firmly.

TRBV10-1,TRBD1,20,ASSVTQTLGSLRGRWPFEAF
TRBV5-1,TRBD2,13,ASSRLADLGETQY
TRBV5-5,-,12,ASSLTLNTGELF
TRBV7-8,TRBD1,15,ASSSTPGTGFNHGYT
TRBV6-1,-,11,ASSGFRDYEQY
TRBV9,-,12,ASSVGSGPGTQY
TRBV7-2,-,11,ASGAASTDTQY
TRBV5-4,-,9,ASSLSSEAF
TRBV9,-,13,ASSVVGQGTDTQY
TRBV6-1,TRBD1,11,ASSGQGDYGYT
TRBV7-2,-,14,ASSLASTSGANVLT
TRBV5-1,-,9,ASSDLYEQY